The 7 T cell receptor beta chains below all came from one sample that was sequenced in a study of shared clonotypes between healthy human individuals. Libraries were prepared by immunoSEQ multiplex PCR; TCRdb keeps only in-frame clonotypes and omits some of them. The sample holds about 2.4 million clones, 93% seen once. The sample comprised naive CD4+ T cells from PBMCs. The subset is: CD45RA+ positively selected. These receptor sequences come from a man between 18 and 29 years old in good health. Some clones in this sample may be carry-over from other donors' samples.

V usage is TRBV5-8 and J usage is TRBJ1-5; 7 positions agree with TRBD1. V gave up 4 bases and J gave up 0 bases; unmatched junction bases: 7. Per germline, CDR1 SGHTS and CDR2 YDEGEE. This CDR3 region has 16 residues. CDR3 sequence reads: CASSPGQTYSNQPQHF. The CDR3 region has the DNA TGTGCCAGCAGCCCGGGACAGACGTATAGCAATCAGCCCCAGCATTTT.

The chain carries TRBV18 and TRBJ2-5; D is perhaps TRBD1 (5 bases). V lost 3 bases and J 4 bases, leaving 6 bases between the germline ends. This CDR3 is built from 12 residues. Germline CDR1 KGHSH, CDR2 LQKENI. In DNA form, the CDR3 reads TGTGCCAGCTCACCGGGGCCAGAGACCCAGTACTTC. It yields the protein CASSPGPETQYF.

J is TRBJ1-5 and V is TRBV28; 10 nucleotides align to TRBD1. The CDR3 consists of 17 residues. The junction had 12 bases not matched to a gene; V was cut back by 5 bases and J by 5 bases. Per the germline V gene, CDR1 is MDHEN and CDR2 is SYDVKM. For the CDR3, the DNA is TGTGCCAGCAGTCTTATTCTCCAGGGACAGGGGTATCAGCCCCAGCATTTT. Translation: CASSLILQGQGYQPQHF.

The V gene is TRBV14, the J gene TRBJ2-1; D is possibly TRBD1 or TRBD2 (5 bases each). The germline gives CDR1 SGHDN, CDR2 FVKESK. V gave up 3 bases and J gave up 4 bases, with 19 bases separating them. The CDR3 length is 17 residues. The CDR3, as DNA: TGTGCCAGCAGCCAGGGATCAGGGACCCCTAGATACAATGAGCAGTTCTTC. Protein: CASSQGSGTPRYNEQFF.

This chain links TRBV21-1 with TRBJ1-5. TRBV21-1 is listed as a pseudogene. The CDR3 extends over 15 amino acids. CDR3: CASSKRGYSNQPQHF. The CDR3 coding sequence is TGTGCCAGCAGCAAGCGGGGTTATAGCAATCAGCCCCAGCATTTT.

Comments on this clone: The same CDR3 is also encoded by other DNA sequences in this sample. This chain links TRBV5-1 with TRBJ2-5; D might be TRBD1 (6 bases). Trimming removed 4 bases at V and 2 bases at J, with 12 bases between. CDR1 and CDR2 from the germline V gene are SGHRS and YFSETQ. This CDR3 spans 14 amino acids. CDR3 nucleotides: TGCGCCAGCAGCCCAAGGACAGCACAAGAGACCCAGTACTTC. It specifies CASSPRTAQETQYF.

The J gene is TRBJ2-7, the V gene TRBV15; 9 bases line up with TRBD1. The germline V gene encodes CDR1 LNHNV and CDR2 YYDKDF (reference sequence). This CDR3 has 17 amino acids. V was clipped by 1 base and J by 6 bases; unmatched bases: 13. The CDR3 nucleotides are TGTGCCACCAGCAGAGGGGGACAGGGATTGTCATGGGGCGAGCAGTACTTC. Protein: CATSRGGQGLSWGEQYF.